One sample yielded the 13 T cell receptor beta chains listed below, sequenced in a study of human T cells and chemical hapten exposure. The sample's time point: patch test 1, 2 weeks after DPC sensitization. Treatment reported: therapeutic diphenylcyclopropenone sensitization with weekly scalp DPC. TCRdb re-derived calls from the RACE reads in MiXCR, one entry per CDR3 protein. The profile shows 95,000 to 100,000 distinct CDR3 sequences, under 15% of them singletons. Here the sequenced sample was whole blood, taken in connection with sensitization to the hapten diphenylcyclopropenone (DPC). Receptor source: a woman between 40 and 55 years old with alopecia areata. Some clones in this sample may be carry-over from other donors' samples.

Only a few counts were recorded for this clonotype. This chain uses TRBV9 with TRBJ2-1; TRBD2 matches at 9 bases. J gave up 5 bases and V 0 bases, and 9 bases lay outside the gene matches. The CDR3 consists of 17 residues. Germline loops: CDR1 SGDLS, CDR2 YYNGEE. CDR3 amino acids: CASSVESGLAPNNEQFF. The CDR3 coding sequence is TGTGCCAGCAGCGTAGAGTCGGGACTAGCCCCCAACAATGAGCAGTTCTTC.

This clonotype was counted many times. The rearrangement joins TRBV6-2 or TRBV6-3 to TRBJ2-1; 8 bases align to TRBD2. Germline V gene sequence: CDR1 MNHEY, CDR2 SVGEGT. V shed 6 bases, J shed 2 bases, and the junction held 6 bases outside the gene matches. The CDR3 contains 15 residues. This CDR3 reads CASRRSGSPYNEQFF. CDR3 coding DNA: TGTGCCAGCAGGCGAAGCGGGAGCCCCTACAATGAGCAGTTCTTC.

This clonotype turned up a few times. DNA for the CDR3: TGTGCCAGCAGTGGATGGACAGGGGTACCCCCCTACGAGCAGTACTTC. Its translation is CASSGWTGVPPYEQYF. J is TRBJ2-7 and V is TRBV25-1, with 9 bases aligning to TRBD1. The V gene end was trimmed by 4 bases and the J gene end by 2 bases; junction bases not matched to a gene: 9. The CDR3 has 16 residues. The V gene's germline CDR1 is MGHDK and CDR2 SYGVNS.

The chain combines TRBV11-1 with TRBJ2-1; D may be TRBD2 (6 bases). The CDR3 is made up of 17 amino acids. From germline, CDR1 is SGHAT and CDR2 FQDESV (reference sequence). Trimming left V 5 bases short and J 0 bases short, with 17 bases between. The CDR3 here is CASSPPRGESSYNEQFF. In DNA form, the CDR3 reads TGTGCCAGCAGCCCCCCGCGGGGAGAAAGCTCCTACAATGAGCAGTTCTTC. Supplemented by reference TRBV11-1 and TRBJ2-1, the full variable domain reads EAEVAQSPRYKITEKSQAVAFWCDPISGHATLYWYRQILGQGPELLVQFQDESVVDDSQLPKDRFSAERLKGVDSTLKIQPAELGDSAMYLCASSPPRGESSYNEQFFGPGTRLTVL.

This clonotype was seen ten or more times. The J gene is TRBJ2-7, the V gene TRBV11-2; TRBD2 matches 9 bases. The V gene end was trimmed by 4 bases and the J gene end by 2 bases; junction bases not matched to a gene: 24. The CDR3 loop spans 21 amino acids. Germline CDR1 is SGHAT and CDR2 is FQNNGV. The CDR3 nucleotides are TGTGCCAGCAGCTCCCTTAATCGGGGGGCGCGTCGTAGCGGGAGCCCCTACGAGCAGTACTTC. Protein: CASSSLNRGARRSGSPYEQYF.

CDR3 sequence reads: CAGRTREGEKLFF. The CDR3 nucleotides are TGTGCCGGAAGGACGAGGGAGGGTGAAAAACTGTTTTTT. The V and J genes are TRBV6-1 and TRBJ1-4; no definite D call. Germline V gene sequence: CDR1 MNHNS, CDR2 SASEGT. The CDR3 consists of 13 residues. Trimming left V 11 bases short and J 7 bases short, with 17 bases between.

The chain recombines TRBV29-1 with TRBJ2-3; the match to TRBD2 covers 7 bases. The germline V gene encodes CDR1 SQVTM and CDR2 ANQGSEA. With V trimmed by 7 bases and J by 1 base, 5 bases remained unmatched. The CDR3 has 13 amino acids. The CDR3 nucleotides are TGCAGCGAAGCGGGACGGGGCACAGATACGCAGTATTTT. Its translation: CSEAGRGTDTQYF.

A few counts support this clonotype. The J gene is TRBJ2-2, the V gene TRBV5-1; a possible D gene is TRBD2 (6 bases). V lost 2 bases and J lost 5, with 13 bases in between. Germline CDR1 reads SGHRS; CDR2 reads YFSETQ. The CDR3 is made up of 15 amino acids. In DNA form, the CDR3 reads TGCGCCAGCAGCTTCACGGGACTCTCAACCGGGGAGCTGTTTTTT. It specifies CASSFTGLSTGELFF.

In its sample, this clonotype was seen many times. This chain links TRBV7-2 with TRBJ2-2; 13 nucleotides match TRBD2. J was trimmed by 7 bases and V by 6 bases; bases with no gene match: 2. Germline lookup yields CDR1 SGHTA and CDR2 FQGNSA. CDR3 length equals 14 residues. The CDR3 nucleotides read TGTGCCAGCAGGCGGACTAGCGGGAGCGGGGAGCTGTTTTTT. Its protein product is CASRRTSGSGELFF.

This clonotype was seen repeatedly, ten times or more. J is TRBJ2-7 and V is TRBV7-2, with D maybe TRBD2 (5 bases). Germline V CDR1 and CDR2: SGHTA, FQGNSA. Deletions cut 5 bases from V and 6 bases from J, with 20 bases between. The CDR3 length is 15 residues. This CDR3 is CASSPIVTPAGEQYF. For the CDR3, the DNA is TGTGCCAGCAGCCCTATCGTCACACCGGCGGGCGAGCAGTACTTC.

This clonotype came up many times. The genes are TRBV18 and TRBJ2-5, with 10 nucleotides matching TRBD2. From germline, CDR1 is KGHSH and CDR2 LQKENI. There are 14 residues in the CDR3. Trimming took 3 bases from V and 4 from J; bases not matched to a gene: 2. This chain's CDR3 is CASSPGTSVETQYF. In nucleotides, the CDR3 is TGTGCCAGCTCACCCGGGACTAGCGTAGAGACCCAGTACTTC.

This clonotype was counted at least ten times. The chain joins TRBV18 to TRBJ2-2, with D unclear. Germline V gene sequence: CDR1 KGHSH, CDR2 LQKENI. The ends were cut back, 1 base at V and 1 base at J, with 10 bases in the middle. CDR3 length: 16 residues. Here the CDR3 DNA reads TGTGCCAGCTCACCACTTTTCGGCAGGAACACCGGGGAGCTGTTTTTT. This translates into CASSPLFGRNTGELFF.

This clonotype was counted at least ten times. The chain is built from TRBV6-2 or TRBV6-3 and TRBJ1-1; D gene uncertain. Germline V gene sequence: CDR1 MNHEY, CDR2 SVGEGT. Trimming removed 3 bases from V and 0 bases from J, with 8 bases in between. CDR3 size: 14 residues. The CDR3 here is CASSYPSVNTEAFF. The CDR3 region has the DNA TGTGCCAGCAGTTATCCATCAGTGAACACTGAAGCTTTCTTT.